This passage covers 18 T cell receptor beta chains from one sample sequenced in a study of shared clonotypes between healthy human individuals. Using immunoSEQ multiplex PCR, the repertoire was profiled, and TCRdb retains in-frame clones only, with some absent. The data hold around 650,000 clones, with about 96% observed a single time. CD8 cells regarded as naive lacked CD45RO, were positively chosen for CCR7, and omitted terminally differentiated effector memory CD45RA+ cells. What was sequenced was naive CD8+ T cells sorted from blood. The receptor set was obtained from a young woman in good health.

J is TRBJ1-5 and V is TRBV28; weak D call: TRBD1 (6 bases). V was shortened by 7 bases and J by 10 bases, with 20 bases between the two germline ends. Per germline, CDR1 MDHEN and CDR2 SYDVKM. This CDR3 spans 14 amino acids. The DNA of the CDR3 is TGTGCCAGCACCAGCGGGGGGGCACGTTATCCCCAGCATTTT. The encoded protein is CASTSGGARYPQHF. Together with reference TRBV28 and TRBJ1-5, the CDR3 gives the full variable domain: DVKVTQSSRYLVKRTGEKVFLECVQDMDHENMFWYRQDPGLGLRLIYFSYDVKMKEKGDIPEGYSVSREKKERFSLILESASTNQTSMYLCASTSGGARYPQHFGDGTRLSIL.

V gene TRBV1 combines with J gene TRBJ2-5; the table gives TRBD2 as D, unverified against the DNA. TRBV1 is flagged as a pseudogene. This CDR3 comprises 14 residues. In nucleotides, the CDR3 is TGCACCAGCAGCCTCGGACGGGGGGCGGAGACCCAGTACTTC. Encoded protein: CTSSLGRGAETQYF.

The V and J genes are TRBV7-6 and TRBJ1-3; D gene uncertain. This CDR3 spans 16 amino acids. Germline CDR1 SGHVS, CDR2 FNYEAQ. Trimming shortened V by 4 bases and J by 4 bases, and 17 bases separated the two germline ends. The CDR3 region is CASSSSVGLGGNTIYF. CDR3 bases: TGTGCCAGCAGCTCCTCAGTGGGTCTGGGAGGAAACACCATATATTTT.

V gene TRBV5-1 combines with J gene TRBJ1-1; TRBD1 might be the D (6 bases). Germline CDR1 is SGHRS and CDR2 is YFSETQ. V was clipped by 3 bases and J by 6 bases, with 9 bases between them. This CDR3 has 12 amino acids. CDR3: CASSSQGPEAFF. Written as DNA, the CDR3 is TGCGCCAGCAGCTCACAGGGTCCTGAAGCTTTCTTT.

This sequence joins TRBV28 and TRBJ2-3; maybe TRBD2 (6 bases). This CDR3 contains 15 residues. The V and J ends lost 5 bases and 0 bases respectively, with 12 bases between them. The germline CDR1 and CDR2 sequences are MDHEN and SYDVKM. The CDR3 loop is CASSPIAASTDTQYF. In DNA form, the CDR3 reads TGTGCCAGCAGTCCGATAGCGGCTAGCACAGATACGCAGTATTTT.

This rearrangement joins TRBV4-2 to TRBJ2-7; 10 bases match TRBD2. The CDR3 spans 14 residues. Trimming cost V 0 bases and J 7 bases; bases outside gene matches: 3. The V gene's germline CDR1 is LGHNA and CDR2 YNFKEQ. The CDR3 bases are TGTGCCAGCAGCCAAGACGCACTAGCGGGAGAGCAGTACTTC. Amino acids: CASSQDALAGEQYF.

This chain joins TRBV7-6 and TRBJ2-7, with D perhaps matching TRBD1 or TRBD2 (5 bases each). V was cut by 5 bases and J by 5 bases, with 16 bases left in between. This CDR3 region has 14 residues. Germline V gene sequence: CDR1 SGHVS, CDR2 FNYEAQ. The CDR3 region has the DNA TGTGCCAGCAGCCCCGGGACCCTCCTAGACGAGCAGTACTTC. This gives the protein CASSPGTLLDEQYF.

This clone is a singleton in its sample. This rearrangement joins TRBV5-5 to TRBJ2-7; D gene uncertain. V lost 6 bases to trimming and J lost 2 bases, with 9 bases between them. CDR1 and CDR2 from the germline V gene are SGHKS and YYEKEE (reference sequence). The CDR3 covers 12 residues. The CDR3, as DNA: TGTGCCAGCATGATTCTTCCCTACGAGCAGTACTTC. This encodes CASMILPYEQYF.

In this sample, this clone turned up once. This sequence joins TRBV6-1 and TRBJ2-5, with D hard to call. Germline V gives CDR1 MNHNS, CDR2 SASEGT. This CDR3 has 12 residues. Trimming cost V 1 base and J 1 base, with 1 base left between them. In DNA form, the CDR3 reads TGTGCCAGCAGTGAAGGCCAAGAGACCCAGTACTTC. This gives the protein CASSEGQETQYF.

The V call is TRBV27, the J call TRBJ2-7; TRBD1 or TRBD2 may be the D gene (5 bases each). CDR3 size: 14 residues. Trimming pared 2 bases from V and 6 bases from J, leaving 14 bases between. Germline assignment: CDR1 MNHEY and CDR2 SMNVEV (reference sequence). In nucleotides, the CDR3 is TGTGCCAGCAGTTTAGAATGGGCTGGGGGCGAGCAGTACTTC. This codes for CASSLEWAGGEQYF.

The chain has TRBV2 and TRBJ2-7; D remains unclear. The V end lost 2 bases, the J end lost 2 bases, and 7 bases lay between the germline ends. This CDR3 region has 13 residues. The germline CDR1 and CDR2 sequences are SNHLY and FYNNEI. CDR3: CASSETRTYEQYF. The CDR3 DNA is TGTGCCAGCAGTGAAACTCGCACCTACGAGCAGTACTTC.

This chain links TRBV28 with TRBJ2-7; 14 bases fit TRBD2. The CDR3 spans 16 residues. Germline assignment: CDR1 MDHEN and CDR2 SYDVKM. The ends lost 3 bases at V and 7 bases at J; junction bases unmatched: 8. The CDR3 is CASSLWGLAGVREQYF. CDR3 DNA sequence: TGTGCCAGCAGTTTGTGGGGACTAGCGGGAGTCCGGGAGCAGTACTTC. The full variable domain, in which reference TRBV28 and TRBJ2-7 provide the parts outside the CDR3, is DVKVTQSSRYLVKRTGEKVFLECVQDMDHENMFWYRQDPGLGLRLIYFSYDVKMKEKGDIPEGYSVSREKKERFSLILESASTNQTSMYLCASSLWGLAGVREQYFGPGTRLTVT.

This clone showed up just once. V gene TRBV5-4 combines with J gene TRBJ2-7; D perhaps matches TRBD2 (6 bases). Per germline, CDR1 SGHNT and CDR2 YYREEE (reference sequence). This CDR3 has 14 amino acids. The ends were cut back, 6 bases at V and 7 bases at J, with 20 bases in the middle. This CDR3 is CASTDDGGSGEQYF. In DNA form, the CDR3 reads TGTGCCAGCACCGACGATGGGGGGTCGGGGGAGCAGTACTTC. Looking up the rest from reference TRBV5-4 and TRBJ2-7 gives the full variable domain: ETGVTQSPTHLIKTRGQQVTLRCSSQSGHNTVSWYQQALGQGPQFIFQYYREEENGRGNFPPRFSGLQFPNYSSELNVNALELDDSALYLCASTDDGGSGEQYFGPGTRLTVT.

This chain uses TRBV27 with TRBJ2-3, with D unresolved. The CDR3 is made up of 13 amino acids. The V end lost 6 bases, the J end lost 1 base, and 8 bases lay between the germline ends. Germline loops: CDR1 MNHEY, CDR2 SMNVEV (reference sequence). CDR3 sequence reads: CASRVGGTDTQYF. In DNA form, the CDR3 reads TGTGCCAGCAGGGTTGGTGGCACAGATACGCAGTATTTT.

This clone was seen once. The chain couples TRBV21-1 to TRBJ2-5; the D call in the table, TRBD2, was not verified against the DNA. TRBV21-1 is a documented pseudogene. The CDR3 is made up of 16 amino acids. The CDR3 DNA reads TGTGCCAGCAGCACGGGACTAGCCGTCCCCCGAGAGACCCAGTACTTC. Amino acid sequence: CASSTGLAVPRETQYF.

This clone showed up just once. The gene calls are TRBV29-1 and TRBJ2-7; tentative D call: TRBD1 (8 bases). This CDR3 has 14 amino acids. V was pared by 4 bases and J by 3 bases, with 16 bases between. Looked up from germline, CDR1 is SQVTM and CDR2 is ANQGSEA. The CDR3 is CSVGEGTGNYEQYF. For the CDR3, the DNA is TGCAGCGTTGGGGAGGGGACAGGAAACTACGAGCAGTACTTC.

The genes are TRBV27 and TRBJ2-3; weak D call: TRBD2 (6 bases). The V gene lost 3 bases and the J gene lost 4 bases, with 11 bases spanning the gap. Germline V gene data show CDR1 as MNHEY and CDR2 as SMNVEV (reference sequence). The CDR3 has 14 residues. CDR3 amino acids: CASSFRTTPDTQYF. For the CDR3, the DNA is TGTGCCAGCAGTTTTCGGACTACCCCAGATACGCAGTATTTT.

This chain joins TRBV29-1 and TRBJ1-1, with D tentatively TRBD1 (5 bases). Per the germline V gene, CDR1 is SQVTM and CDR2 is ANQGSEA. V lost 2 bases to trimming and J lost 8 bases, with 9 bases between them. The CDR3 is 11 residues long. In DNA, the CDR3 is TGCAGCGTTGAAAGGCGGGGGGAAGCTTTCTTT. It codes for CSVERRGEAFF.